The T cell receptor (beta chain) described here comes from a study of OX40 agonist ivuxolimab in advanced cancers. The study, taken as a whole, reports: The antigen specificity of the peripheral T cells (those that were expanded) was not determined.

Comments on this clone: Its antigen is still unknown.

The data were produced by immunoSEQ multiplex PCR, yet TCRdb's version contains in-frame clones alone and is incomplete. The repertoire includes around 30,000 clones, about 80% of them detected once, and around 10% sits in the top ten. The starting material was CD4+ or CD8+ T cells sorted from blood, obtained in a trial of the OX40 agonist ivuxolimab. This receptor was identified in an adult with an advanced solid tumor such as melanoma, head and neck, liver or kidney cancer.

CDR3 sequence (DNA): TGTGCCAGCAGCGTAGGCGGCAGCACTGAAGCTTTCTTT. Its translation is CASSVGGSTEAFF. The chain recombines TRBV9 with TRBJ1-1; the D is unclear. The CDR3 is 13 residues long. Trimming removed 0 bases at V and 4 bases at J, with 7 bases between. Germline V gene sequence: CDR1 SGDLS, CDR2 YYNGEE.